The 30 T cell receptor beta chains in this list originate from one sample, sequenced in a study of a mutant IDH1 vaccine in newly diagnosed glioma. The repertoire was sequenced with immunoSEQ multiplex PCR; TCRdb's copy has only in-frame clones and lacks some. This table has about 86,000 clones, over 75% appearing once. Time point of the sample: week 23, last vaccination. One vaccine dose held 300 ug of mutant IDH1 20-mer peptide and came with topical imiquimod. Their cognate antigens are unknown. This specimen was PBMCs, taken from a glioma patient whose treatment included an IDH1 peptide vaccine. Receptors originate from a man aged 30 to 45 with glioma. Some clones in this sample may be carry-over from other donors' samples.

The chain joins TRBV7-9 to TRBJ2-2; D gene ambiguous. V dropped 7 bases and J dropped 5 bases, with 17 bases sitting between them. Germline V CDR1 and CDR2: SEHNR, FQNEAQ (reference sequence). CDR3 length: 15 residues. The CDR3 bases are TGTGCCAGCACCAGCTTTAAAGGACCAACCGGGGAGCTGTTTTTT. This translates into CASTSFKGPTGELFF.

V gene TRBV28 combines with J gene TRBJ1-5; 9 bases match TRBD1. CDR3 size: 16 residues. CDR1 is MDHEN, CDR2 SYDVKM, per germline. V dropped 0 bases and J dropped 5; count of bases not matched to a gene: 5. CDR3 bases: TGTGCCAGCAGTTTATGGGGACAGGGAACGGATCAGCCCCAGCATTTT. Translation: CASSLWGQGTDQPQHF.

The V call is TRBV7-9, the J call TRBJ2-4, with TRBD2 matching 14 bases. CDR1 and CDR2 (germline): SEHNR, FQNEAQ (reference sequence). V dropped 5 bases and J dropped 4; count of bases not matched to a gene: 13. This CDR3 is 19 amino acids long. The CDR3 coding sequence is TGTGCCAGCAGCCCTACGACTAGCGGGAGGGCCTTTGGAAAAAACATTCAGTACTTC. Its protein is CASSPTTSGRAFGKNIQYF.

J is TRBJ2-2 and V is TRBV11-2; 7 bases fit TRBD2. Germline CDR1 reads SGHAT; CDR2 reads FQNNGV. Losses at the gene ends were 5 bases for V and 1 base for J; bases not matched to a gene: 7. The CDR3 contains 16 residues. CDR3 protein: CASSPTPGGNTGELFF. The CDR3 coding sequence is TGTGCCAGCAGCCCAACCCCGGGGGGGAACACCGGGGAGCTGTTTTTT.

The CDR3 protein is CASSPLMAQLGSPLHF. The DNA for the CDR3 is TGTGCCAGCAGCCCACTGATGGCCCAGTTGGGTTCACCCCTCCACTTT. The chain is built from TRBV7-2 and TRBJ1-6; no reliable D call. V gave up 5 bases and J gave up 9 bases, with 20 bases separating them. Per germline, CDR1 SGHTA and CDR2 FQGNSA. CDR3 length: 16 residues.

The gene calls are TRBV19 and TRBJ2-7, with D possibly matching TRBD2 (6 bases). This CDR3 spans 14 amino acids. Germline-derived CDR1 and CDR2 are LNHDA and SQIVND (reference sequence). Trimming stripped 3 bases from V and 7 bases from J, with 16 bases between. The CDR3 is CASSISEGLREQYF. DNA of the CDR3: TGTGCCAGTAGTATTTCGGAGGGATTAAGGGAGCAGTACTTC.

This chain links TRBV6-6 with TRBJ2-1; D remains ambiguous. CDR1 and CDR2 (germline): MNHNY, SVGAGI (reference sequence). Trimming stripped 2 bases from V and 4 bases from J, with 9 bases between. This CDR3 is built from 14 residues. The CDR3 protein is CASSYQAQYNEQFF. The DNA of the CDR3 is TGTGCCAGCAGTTACCAAGCGCAGTACAATGAGCAGTTCTTC.

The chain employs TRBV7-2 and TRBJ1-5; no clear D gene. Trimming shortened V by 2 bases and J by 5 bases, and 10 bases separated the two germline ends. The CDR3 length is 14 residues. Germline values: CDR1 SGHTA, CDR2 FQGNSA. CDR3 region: CASSLIGRDQPQHF. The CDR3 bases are TGTGCCAGCAGCTTAATAGGGCGCGATCAGCCCCAGCATTTT.

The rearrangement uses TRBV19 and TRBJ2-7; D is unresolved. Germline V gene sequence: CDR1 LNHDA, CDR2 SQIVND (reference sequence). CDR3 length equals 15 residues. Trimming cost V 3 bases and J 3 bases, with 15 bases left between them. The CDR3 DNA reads TGTGCCAGTAGTATTTCCTTGTCCGGCAGCTACGAGCAGTACTTC. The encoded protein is CASSISLSGSYEQYF.

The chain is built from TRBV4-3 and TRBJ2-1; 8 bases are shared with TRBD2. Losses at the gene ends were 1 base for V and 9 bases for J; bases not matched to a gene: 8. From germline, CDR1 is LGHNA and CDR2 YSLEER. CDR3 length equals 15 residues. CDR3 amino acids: CASSQVSGGGREQFF. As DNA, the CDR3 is TGCGCCAGCAGCCAAGTAAGCGGGGGCGGACGTGAGCAGTTCTTC.

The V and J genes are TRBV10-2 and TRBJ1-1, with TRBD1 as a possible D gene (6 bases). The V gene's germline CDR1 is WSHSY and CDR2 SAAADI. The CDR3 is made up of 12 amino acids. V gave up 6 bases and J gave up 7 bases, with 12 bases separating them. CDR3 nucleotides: TGCGCCAGCAGCCTCCGAGGGGGTGAAGCTTTCTTT. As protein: CASSLRGGEAFF.

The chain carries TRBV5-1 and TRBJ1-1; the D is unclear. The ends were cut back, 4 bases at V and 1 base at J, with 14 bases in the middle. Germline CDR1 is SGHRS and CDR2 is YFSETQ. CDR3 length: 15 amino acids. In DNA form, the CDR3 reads TGCGCCAGCAGCCCTGAACCGCGGTCGAACACTGAAGCTTTCTTT. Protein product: CASSPEPRSNTEAFF.

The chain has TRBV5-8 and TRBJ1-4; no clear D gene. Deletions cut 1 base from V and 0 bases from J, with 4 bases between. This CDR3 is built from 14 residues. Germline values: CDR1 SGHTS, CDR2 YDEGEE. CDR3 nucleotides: TGTGCCAGCAGCTTGATGGCAACTAATGAAAAACTGTTTTTT. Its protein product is CASSLMATNEKLFF.

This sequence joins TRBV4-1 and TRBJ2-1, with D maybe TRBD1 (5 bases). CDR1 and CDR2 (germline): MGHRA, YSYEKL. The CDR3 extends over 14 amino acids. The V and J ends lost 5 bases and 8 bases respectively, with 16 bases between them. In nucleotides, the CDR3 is TGCGCCAGCAGCTTAAGGGCCAGGGCCGATGAGCAGTTCTTC. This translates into CASSLRARADEQFF.

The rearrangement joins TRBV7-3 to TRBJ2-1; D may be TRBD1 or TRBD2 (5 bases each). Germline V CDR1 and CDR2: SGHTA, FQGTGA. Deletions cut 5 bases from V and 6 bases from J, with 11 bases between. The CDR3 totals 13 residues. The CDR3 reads CASSPIGTNEQFF. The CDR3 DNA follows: TGTGCCAGCAGCCCCATAGGGACCAATGAGCAGTTCTTC.

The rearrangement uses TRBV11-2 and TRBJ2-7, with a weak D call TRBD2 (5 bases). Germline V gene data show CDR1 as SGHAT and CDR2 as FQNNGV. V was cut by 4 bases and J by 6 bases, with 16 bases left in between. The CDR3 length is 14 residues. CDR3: CASSSLGVYTEQYF. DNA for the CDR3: TGTGCCAGCAGCTCCCTCGGGGTATATACCGAGCAGTACTTC.

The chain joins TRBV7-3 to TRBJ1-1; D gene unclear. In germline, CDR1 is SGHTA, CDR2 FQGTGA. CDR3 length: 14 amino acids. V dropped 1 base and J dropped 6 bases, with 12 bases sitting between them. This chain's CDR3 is CASSLMGGPAEAFF. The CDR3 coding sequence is TGTGCCAGCAGCTTAATGGGTGGCCCGGCTGAAGCTTTCTTT.

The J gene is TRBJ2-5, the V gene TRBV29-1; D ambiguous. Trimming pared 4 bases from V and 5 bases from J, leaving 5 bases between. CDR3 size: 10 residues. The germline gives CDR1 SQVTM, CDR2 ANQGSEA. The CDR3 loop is CSVVQETQYF. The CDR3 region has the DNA TGCAGCGTTGTTCAGGAGACCCAGTACTTC. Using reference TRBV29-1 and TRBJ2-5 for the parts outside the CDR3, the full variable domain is SAVISQKPSRDICQRGTSLTIQCQVDSQVTMMFWYRQQPGQSLTLIATANQGSEATYESGFVIDKFPISRPNLTFSTLTVSNMSPEDSSIYLCSVVQETQYFGPGTRLLVL.

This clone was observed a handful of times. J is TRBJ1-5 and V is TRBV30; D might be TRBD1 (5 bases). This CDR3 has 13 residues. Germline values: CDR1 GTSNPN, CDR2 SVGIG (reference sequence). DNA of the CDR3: TGTGCGGGGAGTCTACACCCAGGGCAGCCCCAGCATTTT. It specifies CAGSLHPGQPQHF.

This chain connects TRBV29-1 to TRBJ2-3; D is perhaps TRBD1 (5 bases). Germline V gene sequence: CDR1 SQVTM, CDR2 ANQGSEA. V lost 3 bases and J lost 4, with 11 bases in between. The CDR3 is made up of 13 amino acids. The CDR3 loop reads CSVEVQGADTQYF. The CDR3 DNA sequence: TGCAGCGTTGAGGTTCAGGGTGCAGATACGCAGTATTTT.

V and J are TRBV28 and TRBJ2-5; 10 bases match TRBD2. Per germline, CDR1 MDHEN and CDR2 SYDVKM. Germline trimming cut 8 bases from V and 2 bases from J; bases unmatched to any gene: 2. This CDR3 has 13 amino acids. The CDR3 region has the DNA TGTGCCAGCTTACTAGCGGGACAAGAGACCCAGTACTTC. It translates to CASLLAGQETQYF.

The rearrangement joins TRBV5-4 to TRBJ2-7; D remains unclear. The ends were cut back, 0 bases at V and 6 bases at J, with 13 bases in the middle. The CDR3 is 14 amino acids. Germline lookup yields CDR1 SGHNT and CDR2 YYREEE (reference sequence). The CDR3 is CASSLVDIKGEQYF. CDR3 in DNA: TGTGCCAGCAGCTTGGTCGACATCAAAGGCGAGCAGTACTTC.

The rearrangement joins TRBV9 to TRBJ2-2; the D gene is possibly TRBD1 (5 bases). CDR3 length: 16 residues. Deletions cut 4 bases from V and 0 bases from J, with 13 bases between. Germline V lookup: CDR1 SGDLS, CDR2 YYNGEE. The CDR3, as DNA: TGTGCCAGCAGCCCTCGCAGGGAAACGAACACCGGGGAGCTGTTTTTT. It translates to CASSPRRETNTGELFF.

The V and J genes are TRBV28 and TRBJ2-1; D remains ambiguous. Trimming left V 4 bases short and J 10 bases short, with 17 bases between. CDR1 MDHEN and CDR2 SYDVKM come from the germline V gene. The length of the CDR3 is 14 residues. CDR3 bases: TGTGCCAGCAGTTCCCCTAGGGATGGTAACGAGCAGTTCTTC. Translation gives CASSSPRDGNEQFF.

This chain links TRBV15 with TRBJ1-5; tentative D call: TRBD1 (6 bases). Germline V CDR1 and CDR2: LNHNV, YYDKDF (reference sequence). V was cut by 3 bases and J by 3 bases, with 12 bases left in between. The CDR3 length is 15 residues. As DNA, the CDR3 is TGTGCCACCAGCAGGAGGGGGGGGGACAATCAGCCCCAGCATTTT. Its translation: CATSRRGGDNQPQHF.

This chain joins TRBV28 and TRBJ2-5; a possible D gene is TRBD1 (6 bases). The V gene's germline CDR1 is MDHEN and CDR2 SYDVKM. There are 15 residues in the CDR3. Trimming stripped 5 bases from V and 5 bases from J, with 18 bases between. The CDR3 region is CASSPSGARRETQYF. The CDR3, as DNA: TGTGCCAGCAGTCCATCAGGGGCCCGAAGGGAGACCCAGTACTTC.

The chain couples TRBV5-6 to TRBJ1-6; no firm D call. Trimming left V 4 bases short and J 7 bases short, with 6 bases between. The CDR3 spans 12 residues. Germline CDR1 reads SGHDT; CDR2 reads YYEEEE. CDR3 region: CASSLVNSPLHF. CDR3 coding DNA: TGTGCCAGCAGCCTGGTGAATTCACCCCTCCACTTT.

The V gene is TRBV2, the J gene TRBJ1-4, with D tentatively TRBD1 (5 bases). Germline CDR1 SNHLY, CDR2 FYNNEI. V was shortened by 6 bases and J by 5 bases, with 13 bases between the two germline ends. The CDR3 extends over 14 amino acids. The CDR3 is CASRGWGMNEKLFF. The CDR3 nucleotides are TGTGCCAGCAGGGGGTGGGGCATGAATGAAAAACTGTTTTTT. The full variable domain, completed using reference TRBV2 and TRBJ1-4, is EPEVTQTPSHQVTQMGQEVILRCVPISNHLYFYWYRQILGQKVEFLVSFYNNEISEKSEIFDDQFSVERPDGSNFTLKIRSTKLEDSAMYFCASRGWGMNEKLFFGSGTQLSVL.

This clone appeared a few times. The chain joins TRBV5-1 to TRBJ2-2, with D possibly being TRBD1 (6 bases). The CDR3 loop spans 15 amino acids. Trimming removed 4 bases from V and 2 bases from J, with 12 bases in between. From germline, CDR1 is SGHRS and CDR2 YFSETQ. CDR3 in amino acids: CASSPTGPNTGELFF. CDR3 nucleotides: TGCGCCAGCAGCCCCACAGGGCCCAACACCGGGGAGCTGTTTTTT.

CDR3 region: CASSQESTSGVLRTYEQYF. The CDR3, as DNA: TGCGCCAGCAGCCAAGAAAGTACTAGCGGGGTATTGCGGACCTACGAGCAGTACTTC. The chain combines TRBV4-1 with TRBJ2-7; TRBD2 agrees at 10 bases. Germline CDR1 MGHRA, CDR2 YSYEKL. J was trimmed by 2 bases and V by 0 bases; bases with no gene match: 13. This CDR3 contains 19 residues.